This record concerns one TCR beta chain sequence. This sample was taken from a study of T cell changes during pregnancy in multiple sclerosis. Sequenced by immunoSEQ multiplex PCR; TCRdb stores in-frame clones only, minus some. The sample gives around 84,000 clones, nearly 95% of which show up once; about 1% is in the top ten. The source material was peripheral blood, sampled in the second trimester of pregnancy. The TCR was taken from a female donor in good health, enrolled as a control in a pregnancy study.

The CDR3 reads CAWSRQGAGELFF. CDR3 in DNA: TGTGCCTGGAGTCGACAGGGAGCCGGGGAGCTGTTTTTT. This chain connects TRBV30 to TRBJ2-2; TRBD1 agrees at 7 bases. Looked up from germline, CDR1 is GTSNPN and CDR2 is SVGIG (reference sequence). V lost 2 bases to trimming and J lost 6 bases; unmatched junction nucleotides: 3. This CDR3 comprises 13 residues.